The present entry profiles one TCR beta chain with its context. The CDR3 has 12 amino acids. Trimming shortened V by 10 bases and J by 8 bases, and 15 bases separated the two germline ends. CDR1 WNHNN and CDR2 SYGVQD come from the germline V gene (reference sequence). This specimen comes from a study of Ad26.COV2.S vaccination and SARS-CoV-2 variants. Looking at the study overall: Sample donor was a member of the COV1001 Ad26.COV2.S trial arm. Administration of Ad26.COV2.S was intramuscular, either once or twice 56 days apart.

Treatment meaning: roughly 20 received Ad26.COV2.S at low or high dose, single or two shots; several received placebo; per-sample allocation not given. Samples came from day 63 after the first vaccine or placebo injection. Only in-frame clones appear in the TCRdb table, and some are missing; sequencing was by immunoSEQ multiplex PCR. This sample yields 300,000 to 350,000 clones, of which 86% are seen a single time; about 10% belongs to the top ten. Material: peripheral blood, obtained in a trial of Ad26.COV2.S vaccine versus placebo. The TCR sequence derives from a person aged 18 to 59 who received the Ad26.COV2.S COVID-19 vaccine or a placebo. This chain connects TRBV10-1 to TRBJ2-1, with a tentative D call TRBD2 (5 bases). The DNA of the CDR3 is TGCGCCACCTCTAGAGGGTTCGATGAGCAGTTCTTC. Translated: CATSRGFDEQFF.